One T cell receptor (beta chain) is described in this entry. This clonotype showed up many times. Its antigen is currently not known. Per-nucleotide qualities are absent, and no much larger clonotype sits a single base away. The data were obtained in a study of T cells in Graves' hyperthyroidism and ophthalmopathy (dated by TCRdb to the late 2010s). With regard to the full study: Peripheral blood samples were taken at initial diagnosis, before any treatment was given. To identify distinguishing TCR V-J signatures, a discovery cohort of around 100 patients was used, comprising some 43 with Graves' ophthalmopathy and 57 with stable Graves' hyperthyroidism. Prospective prediction of ophthalmopathy was tested in an independent validation cohort consisting of about 19 hyperthyroidism patients and 17 patients who later progressed to ophthalmopathy. The 85 to 100 discovery patients were randomly split 7:3 into training and test sets. The study also compared thyroid tissue and blood T-cell repertoires from more than five Graves' hyperthyroidism patients. Once sampling was done, hyperthyroidism patients were given methimazole at a starting dose of 30 mg daily, whereas ophthalmopathy patients were given high-dose intravenous methylprednisolone. The paper reports TCR Vbeta CDR3 sequencing of approximately 140 peripheral blood samples: approximately 41 ophthalmopathy, 75 to 80 hyperthyroidism and 17 progressor patients.

V loses 2 bases, J loses 3 bases, and the germline ends lie 13 bases apart. The CDR3 holds 15 amino acids from the cysteine to the phenylalanine. The DNA shown is the 45-base CDR3, in frame from base 1. Taken from the germline V gene (reference sequence), the CDR1 and CDR2 loops are LGHDT and YNNKEL. TCR beta CDR3 regions were amplified from RNA transcripts. A first-round RT-PCR of the TCR CDR3 used the HTBI primer set with the Qiagen OneStep RT-PCR kit. A second multiplex PCR round built the libraries, followed by size selection and purification. Sequencing of the libraries was done on an Illumina HiSeq2000 using paired-end 100 bp reads. From the authors' description of their analysis: SOAPnuke was used to process the raw data, removing reads that contained adapters or uncalled bases, had a mean Phred below 15, or lacked an exact match to the constant primer or identifier. High-quality paired reads were merged using COPE v1.2.5, and each unique nucleotide sequence was defined as a clonotype. Clonotypes were aligned to IMGT TRBV, TRBD and TRBJ reference segments using MiTCR v1.1. The analysis included only V-J combinations with a frequency above 0.0001, which together covered 99% to 99.2% of the repertoires. The TCS score was defined as F50 (clonal expansion) divided by E x V (chaos), with BLOSUM62-based TCRdist calculated between CDR3 peptides within each V-J. Welch's t-statistics and random forest reduced around 520 V-J features to 13, which were used in a naive Bayes classifier (R e1071). The public reads were quality trimmed at Q25 with fastp and then assembled into clones with MiXCR by TCRdb, keeping productive beta chains. CDR3 protein sequences are deduplicated, and each keeps its most common genes and DNA. The V and J calls come from TCRdb's annotation, not from the publication. Here the sample has fewer than 600,000 distinct CDR3 sequences; around 15% occur a single time. Less than 20% of the sample rests with the top ten.

What the authors observed across the whole study: In validation, progression to ophthalmopathy was predicted by the model with around 70% sensitivity and 72% to 80% specificity, a median of approximately 6.5 months before onset. A 13 V-J signature model separated ophthalmopathy from stable hyperthyroidism, with nearly 90% sensitivity and 81% to 83% specificity in cross-validation and 80%/75% in testing. No statistical method was used to fix the sample size in advance, and group allocation was not hidden from the investigators. Most expanded thyroid clonotypes (frequency above 0.001) were also found in blood, which suggests that blood repertoires may mirror thyroid immune responses.

Stable Graves' hyperthyroidism was defined as no progression to ophthalmopathy during 18 months of follow-up. Hyperthyroidism patients were newly diagnosed, with disease duration under 2 months, and aged 18 to 65 years. Exclusion was applied to patients with uncontrolled infections, other autoimmune diseases, pregnancy or lactation. Diagnoses relied on clinical symptoms, serum thyroxine and TRAb, thyroid ultrasound and orbital computed tomography. PBMCs were isolated from 10 ml of fresh peripheral blood by Ficoll-Paque density gradient centrifugation. Total RNA was extracted using Trizol reagent, and RNA quality was assessed on an Agilent 2100 Bioanalyzer.

Sequencing used blood. The chain is encoded by TRBV3-1 joined to TRBJ1-1; a tentative D match to TRBD1 spans 6 bases. The sequence derives from a woman under 30 with Graves' hyperthyroidism. The DNA sequence is given as TGTGCCAGCAGCCAAAACGGGGCAGGGGACACTGAAGCTTTCTTT. It translates to CASSQNGAGDTEAFF.